This T cell receptor beta chain was sequenced during a study of regulatory T cells in long-lasting Graves disease. Construction of the TCR beta libraries employed iRepertoire HTBI primers in conjunction with Arm-PCR of CDR3 regions. TCRdb re-called the multiplex PCR reads through MiXCR, storing one row per CDR3 protein. The sample records more than 350,000 distinct CDR3 sequences, 15% being singletons. This sample's time point: newly diagnosed GD, antithyroid drugs for less than 3 months. There was RNA extracted from PBMCs, and the TCR library was made from it. This clonotype was seen many times. Germline V lookup: CDR1 KGHDR, CDR2 SFDVKD. This CDR3 comprises 15 residues. The germline V and J ends were trimmed by 0 bases and 3 bases, with 9 bases remaining between them. Separately, the same data were catalogued under a study of T cells in Graves' hyperthyroidism and ophthalmopathy.

This chain connects TRBV24-1 to TRBJ2-3; a weak D match, TRBD1 (6 bases). This TCR came from a woman in her 30s with Graves disease. The sequenced sample was peripheral blood mononuclear cells (PBMCs), obtained at new diagnosis, from a patient treated with antithyroid drugs. The CDR3 sequence is CATSDLKGETDTQYF. The CDR3 nucleotides read TGTGCCACCAGTGATTTGAAGGGGGAAACAGATACGCAGTATTTT.